This TCR beta chain derives from a study of T cells after posttransplantation cyclophosphamide. From germline, CDR1 is SGHNT and CDR2 YYREEE (reference sequence). The V gene lost 4 bases and the J gene lost 0 bases, with 16 bases spanning the gap. This CDR3 contains 17 residues. The naive gate required viable CD3+CD4+ or CD3+CD8+ cells with CCR7+CD45RA+CD45RO-CD95-CD27+CD28+ phenotype. Peripheral blood was collected from the related graft donor on the marrow donation day. Notes on the study in general: Donor-recipient repertoire similarity was low at 1-2 months, rising over year one. Skin or GI-infiltrating T cells shared few TRB sequences with blood. TRB clonality was highly associated with recipient CMV seropositivity and reactivation.

Measured with immunoSEQ multiplex PCR; TCRdb has only the in-frame clones, and not every one. The sample contains 8,500 to 10,000 clones, roughly 98% of which appear only once. Points on this clone: Its antigen is currently unknown.

The sequencing sample was made of naive CD4+ T cells sorted from PBMCs. The source is a woman aged 55-69 years in good health, CMV-negative, and a related stem cell transplant donor. This chain links TRBV5-4 with TRBJ1-4, with D tentatively TRBD1 (6 bases). DNA for the CDR3: TGTGCCAGCAGCCCGGGGGGGCACAAAGCAACTAATGAAAAACTGTTTTTT. Translation gives CASSPGGHKATNEKLFF.